This is a list of T cell receptor beta chains from one sample in a study of T cell repertoires in cytomegalovirus infection. TCRdb processed the reads anew with MiXCR; each CDR3 protein has one entry. The repertoire holds 700,000 to 850,000 distinct CDR3 sequences, approximately 29% seen once, with around 11% in the top ten. No antigen is known for these receptors. The sample in question was cultured CD8+ T cells from PBMCs, obtained from culture after CMV antigen stimulation. The receptors were sampled from a human donor in good health (CMV status not recorded). Some clones in this sample may be carry-over from other donors' samples. Both conserved end residues are part of each CDR3. The order of the fields is D gene, J gene, clone size, V gene, CDR3 protein, CDR3 DNA. The D gene is left open where the match is weak. The listing skips clone size in some rows; elsewhere it reads once, few, many or a size class.

d_call: TRBD1
j_call: TRBJ1-1
clone_size: many
v_call: TRBV7-2
cdr3_aa: CASIRGGRAEAFF
cdr3_nt: TGTGCCAGCATCAGGGGGGGTAGGGCTGAAGCTTTCTTT

d_call: .
j_call: TRBJ1-1
clone_size: .
v_call: TRBV6-5
cdr3_aa: CASSYLRELNTEAFF
cdr3_nt: TGTGCCAGCAGTTACTTAAGGGAGCTGAACACTGAAGCTTTCTTT

d_call: .
j_call: TRBJ1-1
clone_size: few
v_call: TRBV6-2/TRBV6-3
cdr3_aa: CASSYSTQGSSSLTEAFF
cdr3_nt: TGTGCCAGCAGTTACTCGACCCAGGGGAGTAGCAGTTTGACTGAAGCTTTCTTT

d_call: .
j_call: TRBJ2-1
clone_size: few
v_call: TRBV12-3/TRBV12-4
cdr3_aa: CASSLPLGQRGVQFF
cdr3_nt: TGTGCCAGCAGTTTGCCCCTCGGGCAGAGGGGAGTGCAGTTCTTC

d_call: .
j_call: TRBJ1-1
clone_size: few
v_call: TRBV6-5
cdr3_aa: CASSYDPNKGPNTEAFF
cdr3_nt: TGTGCCAGCAGTTACGATCCCAACAAGGGTCCTAACACTGAAGCTTTCTTT

d_call: .
j_call: TRBJ2-5
clone_size: many
v_call: TRBV7-2
cdr3_aa: CASSRGTAVWETQYF
cdr3_nt: TGTGCCAGCAGCCGAGGAACGGCTGTTTGGGAGACCCAGTACTTC

d_call: TRBD2
j_call: TRBJ2-3
clone_size: .
v_call: TRBV9
cdr3_aa: CASSVAGDGTDTQYF
cdr3_nt: TGTGCCAGCAGCGTTGCGGGGGACGGGACAGATACGCAGTATTTT

d_call: .
j_call: TRBJ2-1
clone_size: .
v_call: TRBV7-9
cdr3_aa: CASSFGGRDDEEQFF
cdr3_nt: TGTGCCAGCAGCTTCGGAGGCAGGGACGATGAGGAGCAGTTCTTC

d_call: TRBD2
j_call: TRBJ2-1
clone_size: .
v_call: TRBV6-6
cdr3_aa: CASSYSSGGARTYNEQFF
cdr3_nt: TGTGCCAGCAGTTACTCAAGCGGGGGGGCCAGGACCTACAATGAGCAGTTCTTC

d_call: .
j_call: TRBJ2-3
clone_size: .
v_call: TRBV9
cdr3_aa: CASSPMGGGMTDTQYF
cdr3_nt: TGTGCCAGCAGCCCCATGGGCGGGGGCATGACAGATACGCAGTATTTT

d_call: .
j_call: TRBJ2-1
clone_size: many
v_call: TRBV7-8
cdr3_aa: CASSPQTSSYNEQFF
cdr3_nt: TGTGCCAGCAGCCCACAGACTAGCTCCTACAATGAGCAGTTCTTC

d_call: .
j_call: TRBJ1-4
clone_size: .
v_call: TRBV7-3
cdr3_aa: CVSSALVKNEKLFF
cdr3_nt: TGTGTCAGCAGCGCGCTAGTCAAAAATGAAAAACTGTTTTTT

d_call: TRBD2
j_call: TRBJ2-1
clone_size: many
v_call: TRBV6-1
cdr3_aa: CASGFLSGGMWNEQFF
cdr3_nt: TGTGCCAGCGGGTTCCTGAGCGGGGGGATGTGGAATGAGCAGTTCTTC

d_call: .
j_call: TRBJ2-3
clone_size: few
v_call: TRBV4-3
cdr3_aa: CASSQDPSASSTDTQYF
cdr3_nt: TGCGCCAGCAGCCAAGATCCCTCCGCATCTAGCACAGATACGCAGTATTTT

d_call: TRBD1
j_call: TRBJ1-1
clone_size: .
v_call: TRBV2
cdr3_aa: CASSDREEAFF
cdr3_nt: TGTGCCAGCAGCGACAGGGAGGAAGCTTTCTTT

d_call: .
j_call: TRBJ1-2
clone_size: .
v_call: TRBV12-3/TRBV12-4
cdr3_aa: CASTGTQDGYTF
cdr3_nt: TGTGCCAGCACTGGGACGCAGGATGGCTACACCTTC